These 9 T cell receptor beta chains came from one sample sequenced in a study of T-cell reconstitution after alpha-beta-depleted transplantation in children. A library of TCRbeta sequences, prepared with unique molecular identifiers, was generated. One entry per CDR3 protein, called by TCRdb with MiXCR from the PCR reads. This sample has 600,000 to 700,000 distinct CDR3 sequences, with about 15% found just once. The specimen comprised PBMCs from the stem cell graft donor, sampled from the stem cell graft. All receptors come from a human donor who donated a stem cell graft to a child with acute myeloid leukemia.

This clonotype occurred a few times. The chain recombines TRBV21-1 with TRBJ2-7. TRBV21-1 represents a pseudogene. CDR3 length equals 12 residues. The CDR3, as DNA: TGTGCCAGCAGTGGACCCATCGGCGAGCAGTACGTC. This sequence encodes CASSGPIGEQYV.

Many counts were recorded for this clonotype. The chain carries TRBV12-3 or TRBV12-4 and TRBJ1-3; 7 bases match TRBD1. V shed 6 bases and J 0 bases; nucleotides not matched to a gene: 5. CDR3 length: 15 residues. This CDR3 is CASSDREDSGNTIYF. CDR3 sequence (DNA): TGTGCCAGCAGCGACAGGGAAGACTCTGGAAACACCATATATTTT.

The CDR3 DNA follows: TGCGCCAGCGCTAAGGGAGGGGGCTCCTACGAGCAGTACGTC. Protein sequence: CASAKGGGSYEQYV. The chain has TRBV10-2 and TRBJ2-7, with D maybe TRBD2 (7 bases). Trimming took off 8 bases at V and 0 bases at J, with 14 bases between the two ends. This CDR3 region has 14 residues. Germline values: CDR1 WSHSY, CDR2 SAAADI.

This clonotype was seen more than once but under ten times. The CDR3 sequence is CSARRGTSGELFF. The CDR3 nucleotides read TGCAGTGCTAGACGAGGGACGTCCGGGGAGCTGTTTTTT. V is TRBV20-1 and J is TRBJ2-2; tentatively, D is TRBD1 or TRBD2 (5 bases each). The CDR3 extends over 13 amino acids. V was shortened by 2 bases and J by 6 bases, with 10 bases between the two germline ends. Germline CDR1 DFQATT, CDR2 SNEGSKA (reference sequence).

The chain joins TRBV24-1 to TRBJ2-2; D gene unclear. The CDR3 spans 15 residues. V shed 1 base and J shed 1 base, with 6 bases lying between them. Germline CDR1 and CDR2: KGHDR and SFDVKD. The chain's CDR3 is CATSDFGQNTGELFF. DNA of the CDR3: TGTGCCACCAGTGATTTCGGCCAGAACACCGGGGAGCTGTTTTTT.

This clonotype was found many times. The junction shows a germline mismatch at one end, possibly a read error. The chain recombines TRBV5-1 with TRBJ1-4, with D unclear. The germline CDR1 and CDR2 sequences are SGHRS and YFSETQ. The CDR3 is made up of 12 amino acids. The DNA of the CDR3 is TGCGCCAGCAGCTTGGAAGACGACAAACTGAGCTTT. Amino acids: CASSLEDDKLSF.

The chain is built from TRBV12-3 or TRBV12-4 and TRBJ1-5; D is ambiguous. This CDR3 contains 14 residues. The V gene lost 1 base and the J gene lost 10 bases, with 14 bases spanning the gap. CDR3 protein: CASSLEVGRGPQHF. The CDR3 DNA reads TGTGCCAGCAGTTTAGAAGTAGGTAGAGGTCCCCAGCATTTT.

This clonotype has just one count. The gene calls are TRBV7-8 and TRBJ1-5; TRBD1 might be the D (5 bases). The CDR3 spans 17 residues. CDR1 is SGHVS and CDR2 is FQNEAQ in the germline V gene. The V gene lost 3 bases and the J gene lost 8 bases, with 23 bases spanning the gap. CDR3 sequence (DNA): TGTGCCAGCAGCTTCCTAGGGCAGGGACGTTCTACGGAGCCCCAGCATTTT. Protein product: CASSFLGQGRSTEPQHF.

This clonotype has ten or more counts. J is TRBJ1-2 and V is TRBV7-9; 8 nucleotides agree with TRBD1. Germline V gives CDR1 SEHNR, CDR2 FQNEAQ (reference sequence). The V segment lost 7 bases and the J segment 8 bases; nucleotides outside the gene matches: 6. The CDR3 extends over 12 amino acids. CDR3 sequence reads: CASTGQGGGYTF. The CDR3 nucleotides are TGTGCCAGCACTGGACAGGGCGGCGGCTACACCTTC.